This T cell receptor (beta chain) derives from a study of early T cells in non-severe SARS-CoV-2 infection. Study at large: Chains were not paired, and sequencing was done on bulk RNA from unsorted whole blood.

This clonotype was recorded only once. Germline values: CDR1 SGHAT, CDR2 FQNNGV. The CDR3 totals 17 residues. V was clipped by 7 bases and J by 0 bases, with 18 bases between them. TCRdb called the 5' RACE reads again in MiXCR, with one record for every CDR3 protein. The table lists about 75,000 distinct CDR3 sequences, 11% of them singletons. The clonotype originates from an adult who was a healthcare worker with PCR-confirmed SARS-CoV-2 infection or an uninfected control (not recorded which). The sample was whole blood, taken at baseline. This chain uses TRBV11-2 with TRBJ2-2; a weak D match, TRBD1 (5 bases). The CDR3 nucleotides read TGTGCCAGCACCCCGGCCAGGGAACTGCCGAACACCGGGGAGCTGTTTTTT. It specifies CASTPARELPNTGELFF.